This entry is about one TCR delta chain. The protein TCRdb lists belongs to a much larger clone and differs from this DNA's translation at residue 6, which points to a read error; the protein shown is made from the DNA. Losses at the gene ends were 3 bases for V and 4 bases for J; bases not matched to a gene: 7. This CDR3 contains 15 residues. CDR1 and CDR2 from the germline V gene are GEAIGNYY and EKD. TCRdb re-processed the reads using CATT. The data hold more than 2,000 delta-chain clones, with more than 0.8% observed a single time. This entry comes from a study of gamma-delta chains in newborns, infants, children.

The V gene is TRDV2, the J gene TRDJ2; 7 positions match TRDD3. Sequencing was performed on blood. The receptor was derived from a child who was a newborn, infant or young child, either healthy, febrile or measles-vaccinated (not recorded which). CDR3 sequence (DNA): TGTGCCTGTGACTTTCAGGGGGATGAGACAGCACAACTCTTCTTT. This codes for CACDFQGDETAQLFF.